One and the same sample provided the 30 T cell receptor beta chains below, sequenced in a study of CXCR3-negative and CXCR3-positive naive CD8 T cells. Study-wide points: Researchers report that CXCR3-positive naive cells carry more hydrophobic TRB CDR3s than CXCR3-negative naive cells.

Antigens of these TCRs are unknown. Carrying UMI labels, the TRB cDNA libraries were prepared through 5' RACE. One entry per CDR3 protein, without DNA, is what TCRdb gives after re-calling the 5' RACE reads. The sample shows more than 100,000 distinct CDR3 sequences, and about 0.37% sits with its ten largest clones. Sequencing was carried out using naive CXCR3+ CD8+ T cells from blood. Subset noted: CD45RO-CCR7+CD27+CD95- naive CD8+ T cells expressing CXCR3 (TNR3+). The receptors come from a human donor in good health. Some clones in this sample may be carry-over from other donors' samples.

This chain joins TRBV5-4 and TRBJ2-7. Germline V lookup: CDR1 SGHNT, CDR2 YYREEE (reference sequence). CDR3 size: 14 residues. CDR3 sequence: CASSLGPEPYEQYF.

The V call is TRBV7-6, the J call TRBJ2-1. The length of the CDR3 is 17 residues. CDR1 is SGHVS and CDR2 is FNYEAQ in the germline V gene. CDR3 sequence reads: CASSFALRRGTYNEQFF.

J is TRBJ2-7 and V is TRBV27; there is no DNA to check the TCRdb D call of TRBD2. There are 13 residues in the CDR3. In germline, CDR1 is MNHEY, CDR2 SMNVEV (reference sequence). The CDR3 region is CASGLMDSYEQYF.

The CDR3 region is CSARDYGGGYTF. V usage is TRBV20-1 and J usage is TRBJ1-2. Germline CDR1 is DFQATT and CDR2 is SNEGSKA (reference sequence). The CDR3 is made up of 12 amino acids.

This chain joins TRBV5-1 and TRBJ2-7; TCRdb's D call, TRBD2, is unchecked because there is no DNA. This CDR3 comprises 14 residues. Germline-derived CDR1 and CDR2 are SGHRS and YFSETQ. The CDR3 sequence is CASSLAGLAYEQYF.

The chain links TRBV12-3 or TRBV12-4 to TRBJ2-3. This CDR3 is 12 amino acids long. The CDR3: CASSPITDTQYF.

The chain employs TRBV27 and TRBJ2-7. Germline assignment: CDR1 MNHEY and CDR2 SMNVEV (reference sequence). The CDR3 has 14 amino acids. The CDR3 spells CASSFSSLSYEQYF.

The chain links TRBV12-3 or TRBV12-4 to TRBJ1-4; without DNA, the TCRdb call of TRBD1 cannot be checked. CDR3 length: 17 residues. CDR3 sequence: CASSSPPGEADNEKLFF.

The J gene is TRBJ2-7, the V gene TRBV7-9; without DNA, the TCRdb call of TRBD1 cannot be checked. This CDR3 is built from 14 residues. Germline V CDR1 and CDR2: SEHNR, FQNEAQ (reference sequence). The CDR3 loop reads CASSFPGNSYEQYF.

The chain joins TRBV4-2 to TRBJ1-1; the D call of TRBD1 rests on TCRdb alone, since no DNA is present to check it. The CDR3 runs to 13 residues. Germline CDR1 is LGHNA and CDR2 is YNFKEQ. The CDR3 region is CASRDRAGSEAFF.

J is TRBJ2-3 and V is TRBV12-3 or TRBV12-4; the D call of TRBD2 rests on TCRdb alone, since no DNA is present to check it. The CDR3 consists of 15 residues. Here the CDR3 reads CASSPWASGTDTQYF.

The rearrangement uses TRBV10-2 and TRBJ2-1; TCRdb's D call, TRBD2, is unchecked because there is no DNA. Germline lookup yields CDR1 WSHSY and CDR2 SAAADI. CDR3 length: 16 residues. CDR3 loop: CASSGVAGGPYNEQFF.

The chain recombines TRBV6-5 with TRBJ2-6. The CDR3 is 14 amino acids. CDR1 is MNHEY, CDR2 SVGAGI, per germline. CDR3 sequence reads: CASSENSGANVLTF.

The chain combines TRBV9 with TRBJ2-2; TCRdb lists TRBD2, though no DNA is available to test this call. CDR3 size: 13 residues. Per germline, CDR1 SGDLS and CDR2 YYNGEE. CDR3 protein: CASSPEGVGELFF.

The chain couples TRBV21-1 to TRBJ2-4; TCRdb designates TRBD2, a call that cannot be tested without DNA. TRBV21-1 is an annotated pseudogene. The CDR3 contains 15 residues. The CDR3 reads CANRALAAVGNIQYF.

This chain uses TRBV7-2 with TRBJ2-7. The CDR3 is 15 residues long. Germline CDR1 SGHTA, CDR2 FQGNSA. Here the CDR3 reads CASSLENDIFYEQYF. The complete variable domain, with remaining parts taken from reference TRBV7-2 and TRBJ2-7, reads GAGVSQSPSNKVTEKGKDVELRCDPISGHTALYWYRQSLGQGLEFLIYFQGNSAPDKSGLPSDRFSAERTGGSVSTLTIQRTQQEDSAVYLCASSLENDIFYEQYFGPGTRLTVT.

The chain has TRBV20-1 and TRBJ2-7; TCRdb's D call of TRBD1 is untestable without DNA. From germline, CDR1 is DFQATT and CDR2 SNEGSKA (reference sequence). The CDR3 totals 15 residues. The CDR3: CSARATGQPYYEQYF.

The chain is built from TRBV5-1 and TRBJ2-1; the D call from TCRdb, TRBD2, cannot be confirmed without DNA. Germline-derived CDR1 and CDR2 are SGHRS and YFSETQ. This CDR3 comprises 15 residues. The CDR3 protein is CASSHGRLVYNEQFF.

V and J are TRBV5-6 and TRBJ2-2. The CDR3 spans 12 residues. CDR1 SGHDT and CDR2 YYEEEE come from the germline V gene. The CDR3: CASSPHPGELFF.

CDR3: CAWSTPGPYNEQFF. The chain carries TRBV30 and TRBJ2-1; the D call from TCRdb, TRBD1, cannot be confirmed without DNA. CDR3 length: 14 residues. In germline, CDR1 is GTSNPN, CDR2 SVGIG (reference sequence).

This rearrangement joins TRBV7-9 to TRBJ1-1; TCRdb proposes TRBD1, but this gene call is untestable without DNA. Germline CDR1 is SEHNR and CDR2 is FQNEAQ (reference sequence). The CDR3 extends over 15 amino acids. The CDR3 protein is CASSSELTGNTEAFF.

This chain connects TRBV7-9 to TRBJ2-7. The CDR3 runs 14 residues. Germline assignment: CDR1 SEHNR and CDR2 FQNEAQ (reference sequence). The CDR3 spells CASSFRLAPNEQYF.

The V and J genes are TRBV12-3 or TRBV12-4 and TRBJ2-2; TCRdb gives TRBD1 as the D gene, but with no DNA this cannot be confirmed. The CDR3 spans 16 residues. The CDR3 is CASSSPGRPNTGELFF.

The chain carries TRBV6-2 or TRBV6-3 and TRBJ2-1; TCRdb outputs TRBD2, but without DNA this stays unchecked. Germline V CDR1 and CDR2: MNHEY, SVGEGT. This CDR3 is built from 19 residues. This chain's CDR3 is CASSTRLAGGPVPYNEQFF.

This chain's CDR3 is CASASGVYNEQFF. The chain carries TRBV7-9 and TRBJ2-1. Looked up from germline, CDR1 is SEHNR and CDR2 is FQNEAQ (reference sequence). The length of the CDR3 is 13 residues.

The chain joins TRBV7-3 to TRBJ2-2; TCRdb's D gene call, TRBD2, goes unchecked for lack of DNA. Germline assignment: CDR1 SGHTA and CDR2 FQGTGA. CDR3 size: 15 residues. The CDR3 here is CASSTDGTFTGELFF.

The chain joins TRBV27 to TRBJ2-3. The CDR3 extends over 13 amino acids. Per the germline V gene, CDR1 is MNHEY and CDR2 is SMNVEV (reference sequence). The CDR3 region is CASSYVQTDTQYF.

The chain links TRBV6-2 or TRBV6-3 to TRBJ2-1; TCRdb names TRBD1, which stays unverified in the absence of DNA. The CDR3 is made up of 16 amino acids. Looked up from germline, CDR1 is MNHEY and CDR2 is SVGEGT. CDR3 sequence: CASSYYKTGGEYEQFF.

The chain recombines TRBV20-1 with TRBJ2-7. This CDR3 region has 15 residues. In germline, CDR1 is DFQATT, CDR2 SNEGSKA (reference sequence). The CDR3 reads CSAKRIGESTYEQYF.

This chain uses TRBV11-3 with TRBJ2-5; TCRdb's D call of TRBD1 is untestable without DNA. Germline CDR1 SGHNT, CDR2 YENEEA. The CDR3 loop spans 11 amino acids. CDR3 region: CASSVRDSQYF.